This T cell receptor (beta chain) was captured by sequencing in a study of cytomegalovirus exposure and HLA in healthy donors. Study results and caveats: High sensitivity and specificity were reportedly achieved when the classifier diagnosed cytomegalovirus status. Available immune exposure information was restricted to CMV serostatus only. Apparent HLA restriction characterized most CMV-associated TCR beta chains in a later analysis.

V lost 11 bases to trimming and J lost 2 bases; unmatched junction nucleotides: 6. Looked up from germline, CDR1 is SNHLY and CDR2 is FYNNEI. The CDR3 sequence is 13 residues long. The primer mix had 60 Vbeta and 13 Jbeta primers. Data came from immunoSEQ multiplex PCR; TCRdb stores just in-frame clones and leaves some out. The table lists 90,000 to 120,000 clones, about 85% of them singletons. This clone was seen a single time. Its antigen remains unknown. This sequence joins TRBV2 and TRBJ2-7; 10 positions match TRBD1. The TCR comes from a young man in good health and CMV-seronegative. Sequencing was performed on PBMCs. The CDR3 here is CAGVGTGAYEQYF. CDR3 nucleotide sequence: TGTGCCGGAGTCGGGACAGGGGCCTACGAGCAGTACTTC.